This T cell receptor (beta chain) is drawn from a study of shared clonotypes between healthy human individuals. Regarding the study as a whole: Tissues were not sampled, only blood, and their repertoires likely differ.

Clones were read by immunoSEQ multiplex PCR, and TCRdb kept only the in-frame ones, dropping some. The table includes 490,000 or so clones, around three quarters detected once. This clone was seen a handful of times. Its matching antigen is unknown. V was cut by 0 bases and J by 6 bases, with 15 bases left in between. CDR1 is LNHNV, CDR2 YYDKDF, per germline (reference sequence). The CDR3 has 15 residues. This TCR derives from a woman between 40 and 50 years old in good health. Some clones in this sample may be carry-over from other donors' samples. Sequenced sample: PBMCs. This sequence joins TRBV15 and TRBJ2-7; D not resolved. CDR3 bases: TGTGCCACCAGCAGAGATTCCGGCATGCCTGGCGAGCAGTACTTC. This sequence encodes CATSRDSGMPGEQYF.